The sequence of this T cell receptor beta chain was determined in a study of blood T cell repertoires in COVID-19. About the study: Sites in the United States, Italy and Spain provided acute and convalescent COVID-19 samples. Sample material is recorded as cDNA or gDNA derived from T cells, B-cell-depleted T cells, or PBMCs.

TCRdb's copy holds only in-frame clones and misses some; the assay was immunoSEQ multiplex PCR. The sample has fewer than 250,000 clones, around 80% seen once. CDR1 is MRHNA and CDR2 is SNTAGT in the germline V gene. The germline V and J ends were trimmed by 2 bases and 4 bases, with 9 bases remaining between them. CDR3 length equals 14 residues. Sequences were obtained from peripheral blood. The source is a man aged 50-60 years with active or convalescent COVID-19. The V and J genes are TRBV6-4 and TRBJ2-1; the D gene is possibly TRBD2 (6 bases). The CDR3 spells CASSDAGWYNEQFF. CDR3 DNA sequence: TGTGCCAGCAGTGACGCGGGGTGGTACAATGAGCAGTTCTTC.